This T cell receptor beta chain is from a study of T cell repertoires in cytomegalovirus infection. Study-wide context: Through public TCR beta signatures, both CMV infection and matching HLA type were indicated.

By share, this clonotype counts as medium-sized. Its antigen is undetermined. General study points: Dominant in the ex vivo response were TCR beta clonotypes restricted by HLA-C and specific for CMV. Using cumulative public TCR beta family frequency, the authors identified those who carried CMV together with the relevant HLA.

A single record per CDR3 protein comes from TCRdb applying MiXCR to the reads. The sample has fewer than 250,000 distinct CDR3 sequences; roughly 22% are singletons. Sequenced material: CD8+ T cells from PBMCs. This receptor was taken from a human donor in good health (CMV status not recorded). Some clones in this sample may be carry-over from other donors' samples.

CDR3 residues: CASSSMAGEGTQYF. The CDR3 nucleotides are TGTGCCAGCAGCTCCATGGCGGGGGAGGGTACGCAGTATTTT. V usage is TRBV11-2 and J usage is TRBJ2-3; 7 nucleotides line up with TRBD2. The CDR3 covers 14 residues. Looked up from germline, CDR1 is SGHAT and CDR2 is FQNNGV. The ends lost 4 bases at V and 8 bases at J; junction bases unmatched: 9.